The rows below give T cell receptor beta chains drawn from one sample of a study of shared clonotypes between healthy human individuals. The data were produced by immunoSEQ multiplex PCR, yet TCRdb's version contains in-frame clones alone and is incomplete. The sample contains fewer than 3 million clones, around 92% of which appear only once. The sequenced sample consisted of naive CD4+ T cells from PBMCs. All receptors come from a man younger than 30 in good health. Some clones in this sample may be carry-over from other donors' samples. Each CDR3 is given with its conserved first and last residue. The D gene is left open where the match is weak. Clone size is given for some rows only: seen once, a few or many times, or a class if the clone is expanded.

clone_size	d_call	j_call	v_call	cdr3_nt	cdr3_aa
NA	TRBD2	TRBJ2-4	TRBV4-1	TGCGCCAGCAGCCAAGATTTGACTAGCGGGAGGGCGTTAAACATTCAGTACTTC	CASSQDLTSGRALNIQYF
NA	NA	TRBJ2-7	TRBV10-1	TGCGCCAGCAGTGACCGAGGGTTCAGCTCCTACGAGCAGTACTTC	CASSDRGFSSYEQYF
few	TRBD1	TRBJ1-1	TRBV18	TGTGCCAGCTCACCCGGGACAGGGGACACTGAAGCTTTCTTT	CASSPGTGDTEAFF
NA	NA	TRBJ1-5	TRBV21-1	TGTGCCAGCAGCGGGCTGCAGGGGGCCCGGGGGGAGGATCAGCCCCAGCATTTT	CASSGLQGARGEDQPQHF
few	TRBD1	TRBJ1-1	TRBV5-1	TGCGCCAGCAGCTTACAGGGGAGAGAGGGCACTGAAGCTTTCTTT	CASSLQGREGTEAFF
NA	NA	TRBJ2-7	TRBV28	TGTGCCAGCCCCCCCCAGGGGGGTGGTGGCGAGCAGTGCTTC	CASPPQGGGGEQCF
NA	TRBD1	TRBJ1-2	TRBV27	TGTGCCAGCAGTTCCCCCGGGACAGGTTTCTATGGCTACACCTTC	CASSSPGTGFYGYTF
NA	NA	TRBJ2-5	TRBV6-5	TGTGCCAGCAGTAAAACCCTTCAAGAGACCCAGTACTTC	CASSKTLQETQYF
NA	NA	TRBJ1-3	TRBV7-9	TGTGCCAGCAGCTTAAGCGGAAACACCATATATTTT	CASSLSGNTIYF
NA	TRBD1	TRBJ2-7	TRBV7-9	TGTGCCAGCAGCTTGGGACAGACAACGGGCGAGCAGTACTTC	CASSLGQTTGEQYF
NA	NA	TRBJ1-2	TRBV4-1	TGCGCCAGCAGCCAAGATGGCACATTCTTTTCCGGCTACACCTTC	CASSQDGTFFSGYTF
once	TRBD2	TRBJ2-1	TRBV7-3	TGTGCCAGCAGCTTACGCGGGAGTATCTACAATGAGCAGTTCTTC	CASSLRGSIYNEQFF
NA	TRBD2	TRBJ2-1	TRBV5-1	TGCGCCAGCAGCCGGACTAGCGGGGGTGAGCAGTTCTTC	CASSRTSGGEQFF